The 25 T cell receptor beta chains presented below share a single source sample, sequenced in a study of early T cells in non-severe SARS-CoV-2 infection. MiXCR, run by TCRdb on the 5' RACE reads, gives a single entry per CDR3 protein. The data contain about 60,000 distinct CDR3 sequences, 5.5% to 6.5% of them singletons. The sequencing input was whole blood. The receptors derive from an adult who was a healthcare worker with PCR-confirmed SARS-CoV-2 infection or an uninfected control (not recorded which).

The chain joins TRBV5-6 to TRBJ1-2, with 8 bases identical to TRBD1. The V and J ends lost 4 bases and 4 bases, in that order; junction bases with no gene match: 15. The CDR3 covers 17 residues. CDR1 and CDR2 from the germline V gene are SGHDT and YYEEEE. CDR3 sequence (DNA): TGTGCCAGCAGCCTGCGGCGGGAGACAGGGGCACCCTATGGCTACACCTTC. Translation gives CASSLRRETGAPYGYTF.

This chain joins TRBV7-2 and TRBJ2-2; a weak D match, TRBD2 (7 bases). Germline CDR1 SGHTA, CDR2 FQGNSA. The CDR3 consists of 15 residues. V lost 4 bases and J 3 bases, leaving 12 bases between the germline ends. The CDR3 region is CASSSRGGDTGELFF. CDR3 nucleotide sequence: TGTGCCAGCAGCTCCAGAGGGGGGGACACCGGGGAGCTGTTTTTT.

This clonotype showed up many times. The chain carries TRBV29-1 and TRBJ1-1; D remains ambiguous. V was cut by 2 bases and J by 0 bases, with 7 bases left in between. This CDR3 has 13 amino acids. CDR1 is SQVTM, CDR2 ANQGSEA, per germline. CDR3 sequence reads: CSVESALNTEAFF. CDR3 sequence (DNA): TGCAGCGTTGAATCGGCCTTGAACACTGAAGCTTTCTTT. The complete variable domain, with remaining parts taken from reference TRBV29-1 and TRBJ1-1, reads SAVISQKPSRDICQRGTSLTIQCQVDSQVTMMFWYRQQPGQSLTLIATANQGSEATYESGFVIDKFPISRPNLTFSTLTVSNMSPEDSSIYLCSVESALNTEAFFGQGTRLTVV.

On this clonotype: One base away lies a much larger clone, so this may be a sequencing read error. As DNA, the CDR3 is TGTGCCAGCAGTTTAGCGGGGGTAGAGACCCAGTACTTC. Amino acid sequence: CASSLAGVETQYF. The rearrangement joins TRBV12-3 or TRBV12-4 to TRBJ2-5; tentatively, D is TRBD1 or TRBD2 (5 bases each). CDR3 length: 13 amino acids. V was shortened by 0 bases and J by 4 bases, with 6 bases between the two germline ends.

This clonotype was observed many times. The chain combines TRBV20-1 with TRBJ2-1, with 10 bases lining up with TRBD2. V lost 1 base and J lost 8; bases outside the gene matches: 5. The CDR3 extends over 14 amino acids. Germline lookup yields CDR1 DFQATT and CDR2 SNEGSKA (reference sequence). CDR3 sequence (DNA): TGCAGTGCTAGAGGACTAGCGGGTTCCTATGAGCAGTTCTTC. Translation gives CSARGLAGSYEQFF.

This clonotype was counted only a few times. CDR3 DNA sequence: TGTGCCAGCAGTTACGTCGCCGCCCGGGCCTCACCCCTCCACTTT. Translating it yields CASSYVAARASPLHF. The chain joins TRBV6-6 to TRBJ1-6, with no clear D. The CDR3 runs 15 residues. V was trimmed by 2 bases and J by 10 bases, leaving 15 bases between them. CDR1 MNHNY and CDR2 SVGAGI come from the germline V gene (reference sequence).

This clonotype turned up a few times. The chain has TRBV6-2 or TRBV6-3 and TRBJ1-1; D may be TRBD1 (5 bases). Looked up from germline, CDR1 is MNHEY and CDR2 is SVGEGT. This CDR3 spans 14 amino acids. V gave up 4 bases and J gave up 0 bases, with 9 bases separating them. CDR3 residues: CASSWRDVNTEAFF. DNA of the CDR3: TGTGCCAGCAGTTGGAGGGACGTGAACACTGAAGCTTTCTTT.

This clonotype has ten or more counts. The chain is built from TRBV20-1 and TRBJ2-6; D not resolved. The CDR3 runs 15 residues. Germline V gene data show CDR1 as DFQATT and CDR2 as SNEGSKA (reference sequence). Trimming pared 0 bases from V and 0 bases from J, leaving 6 bases between. The CDR3 nucleotides are TGCAGTGCTAGAGATTTATACTCTGGGGCCAACGTCCTGACTTTC. Translated, it gives CSARDLYSGANVLTF.

This clonotype was detected ten times or more. This sequence joins TRBV6-5 and TRBJ1-6; D call uncertain. Trimming took 2 bases from V and 13 from J, leaving 9 bases between them. Per germline, CDR1 MNHEY and CDR2 SVGAGI. The CDR3 extends over 12 amino acids. The CDR3 coding sequence is TGTGCCAGCAGTTACGGGAATGGGCCCCTCCACTTT. Protein: CASSYGNGPLHF.

This chain joins TRBV15 and TRBJ2-1; D possibly matches TRBD1 or TRBD2 (6 bases each). Trimming cost V 6 bases and J 5 bases, with 14 bases left between them. The germline V gene has CDR1 LNHNV and CDR2 YYDKDF (reference sequence). The CDR3 runs to 14 residues. CDR3 amino acids: CATRRGGRNNEQFF. The CDR3 region has the DNA TGTGCCACCAGACGAGGGGGGAGGAACAATGAGCAGTTCTTC.

This clonotype was observed many times. The chain links TRBV7-2 to TRBJ2-4; D may be TRBD1 (7 bases). V shed 5 bases and J shed 5 bases, with 16 bases lying between them. CDR3 length: 15 residues. CDR1 and CDR2 from the germline V gene are SGHTA and FQGNSA. The CDR3 DNA reads as TGTGCCAGCAGCCCCCAAGGAGGGGGCCAAAACATTCAGTACTTC. Translated, it gives CASSPQGGGQNIQYF.

This chain links TRBV7-2 with TRBJ2-5; 8 nucleotides agree with TRBD2. V lost 5 bases to trimming and J lost 8 bases; unmatched junction nucleotides: 13. Per germline, CDR1 SGHTA and CDR2 FQGNSA. This CDR3 has 15 residues. The CDR3 region is CASSPLERGIGTQYF. CDR3 bases: TGTGCCAGCAGCCCCCTTGAGCGGGGGATCGGCACCCAGTACTTC.

This clonotype was seen a handful of times. V and J are TRBV13 and TRBJ2-5, with 8 positions matching TRBD1. The CDR3 runs 15 residues. J lost 4 bases, V lost 3 bases, and 7 bases had no gene match. The germline CDR1 and CDR2 sequences are PRHDT and FYEKMQ (reference sequence). DNA of the CDR3: TGTGCCAGCAGCTTTGTCCAGGGGGCGAGAGAGACCCAGTACTTC. Amino acids: CASSFVQGARETQYF.

This clonotype was recorded many times. This chain links TRBV20-1 with TRBJ1-4, with D possibly TRBD1 on 5 matching bases. V dropped 5 bases and J dropped 3 bases, with 13 bases sitting between them. This CDR3 is 14 amino acids long. Germline CDR1 DFQATT, CDR2 SNEGSKA (reference sequence). The CDR3 spells CSAFQGPPNEKLFF. CDR3 coding DNA: TGCAGTGCTTTTCAGGGTCCCCCTAATGAAAAACTGTTTTTT.

The sample holds many counts of this clonotype. CDR3 loop: CASSLRQGSEAFF. DNA for the CDR3: TGTGCCAGCAGCCTCAGACAGGGCTCTGAAGCTTTCTTT. The chain recombines TRBV5-6 with TRBJ1-1; TRBD1 matches at 7 bases. Germline lookup yields CDR1 SGHDT and CDR2 YYEEEE. After removal of 4 bases from V and 6 bases from J, the junction contained 6 bases not matched to a gene. This CDR3 spans 13 amino acids.

This clonotype appeared many times. The chain has TRBV5-8 and TRBJ2-1, with TRBD2 as a possible D gene (5 bases). The CDR3 runs to 14 residues. Germline V gene sequence: CDR1 SGHTS, CDR2 YDEGEE. V was shortened by 3 bases and J by 2 bases, with 9 bases between the two germline ends. The CDR3 spells CASSSGNTYNEQFF. The CDR3 nucleotides are TGTGCCAGCAGCTCGGGAAATACCTACAATGAGCAGTTCTTC. Full variable domain (outside the CDR3, taken from reference TRBV5-8 and TRBJ2-1): EAGVTQSPTHLIKTRGQQATLRCSPISGHTSVYWYQQALGLGLQFLLWYDEGEERNRGNFPPRFSGRQFPNYSSELNVNALELEDSALYLCASSSGNTYNEQFFGPGTRLTVL.

In regard to this clonotype: A much more abundant neighbour one base away suggests this may be a read error. V is TRBV6-4 and J is TRBJ2-1; TRBD2 might be the D (6 bases). CDR1 MRHNA and CDR2 SNTAGT come from the germline V gene. This CDR3 region has 15 residues. The CDR3 DNA sequence: TGTGCCAGCAGTGCCTACGGGGGTTCCTGCAATGAGCAGTTCTTC. Translated: CASSAYGGSCNEQFF.

V and J are TRBV2 and TRBJ2-7, with TRBD1 identical over 12 bases. The length of the CDR3 is 15 residues. Per germline, CDR1 SNHLY and CDR2 FYNNEI. The V segment lost 4 bases and the J segment 7 bases; nucleotides outside the gene matches: 8. CDR3 bases: TGTGCCAGCAGTGCAACGGGACAGGGGGCGAGGGAGCAGTACTTC. It is translated as CASSATGQGAREQYF.

This clonotype was found many times. The chain links TRBV20-1 to TRBJ1-5, with D perhaps TRBD1 (5 bases). V was cut by 6 bases and J by 10 bases, with 28 bases left in between. This CDR3 is built from 16 residues. Germline V lookup: CDR1 DFQATT, CDR2 SNEGSKA (reference sequence). The CDR3: CSAGQDSLGSKVPQHF. CDR3 nucleotide sequence: TGCAGTGCAGGTCAAGACAGCCTGGGTAGTAAGGTTCCCCAGCATTTT.

This chain links TRBV6-5 with TRBJ2-2, with 9 bases fitting TRBD1. The CDR3 consists of 13 residues. V lost 10 bases and J lost 6; bases outside the gene matches: 6. Germline V CDR1 and CDR2: MNHEY, SVGAGI. CDR3 amino acids: CAIVGTGPGELFF. The CDR3 nucleotides read TGTGCCATCGTTGGGACAGGGCCCGGGGAGCTGTTTTTT.

This clonotype came up many times. This chain joins TRBV18 and TRBJ1-2; D is uncertain. The ends were cut back, 3 bases at V and 0 bases at J, with 11 bases in the middle. Germline V CDR1 and CDR2: KGHSH, LQKENI. This CDR3 is 15 amino acids long. The CDR3 loop reads CASSPTTRANYGYTF. In DNA form, the CDR3 reads TGTGCCAGCTCACCGACGACCCGAGCTAACTATGGCTACACCTTC.

This clonotype was counted ten times or more. The chain joins TRBV6-5 to TRBJ1-3; D gene unclear. Trimming pared 0 bases from V and 0 bases from J, leaving 9 bases between. Germline assignment: CDR1 MNHEY and CDR2 SVGAGI. The CDR3 consists of 16 residues. Here the CDR3 DNA reads TGTGCCAGCAGTTACTCGAGGCCCAGCTCTGGAAACACCATATATTTT. It is translated as CASSYSRPSSGNTIYF.

This clonotype was counted between two and nine times. The chain is built from TRBV20-1 and TRBJ1-1; D is ambiguous. The CDR3 spans 15 residues. Germline CDR1 and CDR2: DFQATT and SNEGSKA (reference sequence). V lost 6 bases and J 2 bases, leaving 19 bases between the germline ends. The chain's CDR3 is CSASPVEVFNTEAFF. CDR3 nucleotides: TGCAGTGCCAGCCCCGTCGAGGTTTTTAACACTGAAGCTTTCTTT.

There are a few counts of this clonotype. The CDR3 loop is CASTKPRGGNYGYTF. The CDR3 DNA follows: TGTGCCAGCACCAAACCCCGGGGCGGCAACTATGGCTACACCTTC. V gene TRBV5-4 combines with J gene TRBJ1-2, with a possible D match to TRBD1 (5 bases). The CDR3 extends over 15 amino acids. Trimming removed 6 bases at V and 2 bases at J, with 17 bases between. CDR1 is SGHNT and CDR2 is YYREEE in the germline V gene (reference sequence).

This clonotype was picked up many times. The V call is TRBV13, the J call TRBJ1-4; perhaps TRBD1 as D (5 bases). The CDR3 consists of 14 residues. Germline V CDR1 and CDR2: PRHDT, FYEKMQ (reference sequence). Trimming removed 3 bases at V and 8 bases at J, with 13 bases between. This CDR3 reads CASSLGDGEEKLFF. The DNA for the CDR3 is TGTGCCAGCAGCTTGGGGGATGGAGAGGAAAAACTGTTTTTT.